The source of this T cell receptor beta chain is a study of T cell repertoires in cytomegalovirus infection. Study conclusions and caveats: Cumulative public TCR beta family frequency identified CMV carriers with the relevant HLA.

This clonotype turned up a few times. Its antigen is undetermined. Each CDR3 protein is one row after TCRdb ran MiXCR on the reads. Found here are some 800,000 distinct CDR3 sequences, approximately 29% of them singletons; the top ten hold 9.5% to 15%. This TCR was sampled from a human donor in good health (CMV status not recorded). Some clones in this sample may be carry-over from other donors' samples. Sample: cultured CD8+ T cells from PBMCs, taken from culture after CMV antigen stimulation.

The CDR3 spells CASSERTSGAVNEQFF. CDR3 nucleotides: TGTGCCAGCAGTGAAAGGACTAGCGGGGCGGTGAATGAGCAGTTCTTC. V usage is TRBV6-1 and J usage is TRBJ2-1, with 12 bases identical to TRBD2. The J segment lost 7 bases and the V segment lost 2 bases, leaving 6 bases of the junction unmatched. The CDR3 totals 16 residues. From germline, CDR1 is MNHNS and CDR2 SASEGT.